What follows are 8 T cell receptor beta chains derived from one specimen sequenced in a study of T cells in Graves' hyperthyroidism and ophthalmopathy. Amplification of TCR beta CDR3 regions used RNA as the template. The HTBI primer set served for first-round RT-PCR of the TCR CDR3. TCRdb re-analysed the multiplex PCR reads in MiXCR, keeping a single row per CDR3 protein. The sample contains 92,000 or so distinct CDR3 sequences, roughly half of which appear only once. Sequences were obtained from blood. Receptors were obtained from a woman in her forties with Graves' hyperthyroidism.

This clonotype was seen once. The rearrangement uses TRBV25-1 and TRBJ2-7; 7 nucleotides align to TRBD1. The CDR3 spans 18 residues. The germline gives CDR1 MGHDK, CDR2 SYGVNS. V lost 5 bases and J lost 3; bases outside the gene matches: 19. CDR3 DNA sequence: TGTGCCAGCAGTTCAATTGGACAGGCTAGGTTTGGAATCTACGAGCAGTACTTC. It translates to CASSSIGQARFGIYEQYF.

At least ten counts were recorded for this clonotype. This chain joins TRBV5-6 and TRBJ2-5; D is uncertain. This CDR3 spans 17 amino acids. The germline CDR1 and CDR2 sequences are SGHDT and YYEEEE. Trimming took off 0 bases at V and 0 bases at J, with 15 bases between the two ends. For the CDR3, the DNA is TGTGCCAGCAGCTTGGCGAAGGGCATGAGGTACCAAGAGACCCAGTACTTC. Its translation: CASSLAKGMRYQETQYF.

The genes are TRBV29-1 and TRBJ2-5; D unclear. V was cut by 6 bases and J by 0 bases, with 8 bases left in between. Looked up from germline, CDR1 is SQVTM and CDR2 is ANQGSEA. There are 12 residues in the CDR3. The CDR3 DNA follows: TGCAGCGTAGGTGGTAACCAAGAGACCCAGTACTTC. Translated, it gives CSVGGNQETQYF. The variable domain in full, with the rest retrieved from reference TRBV29-1 and TRBJ2-5, is SAVISQKPSRDICQRGTSLTIQCQVDSQVTMMFWYRQQPGQSLTLIATANQGSEATYESGFVIDKFPISRPNLTFSTLTVSNMSPEDSSIYLCSVGGNQETQYFGPGTRLLVL.

The rearrangement joins TRBV2 to TRBJ2-3; 8 bases map to TRBD2. This CDR3 contains 17 residues. Germline CDR1 SNHLY, CDR2 FYNNEI. The trim removed 8 bases at V and 0 bases at J, leaving 13 bases unmatched. The CDR3 nucleotides read TGTGCCAGCTCACCACTTGGGACTAGATCAAGCACAGATACGCAGTATTTT. Translated: CASSPLGTRSSTDTQYF.

Concerning this clonotype itself: The CDR3 carries no conserved terminal phenylalanine or tryptophan, so it likely arises from a read error. The V and J genes are TRBV5-1 and TRBJ1-2; D remains unclear. The germline V and J ends were trimmed by 4 bases and 3 bases, with 10 bases remaining between them. This CDR3 region has 13 residues. Germline V gene data show CDR1 as SGHRS and CDR2 as YFSETQ. The DNA of the CDR3 is TGCGCCAGCAGCCAACCTCCTGACTATGGCTACACCTTA. Residues: CASSQPPDYGYTL.

The chain has TRBV11-1 and TRBJ1-1; maybe TRBD1 (6 bases). CDR3 length: 13 residues. The germline V gene has CDR1 SGHAT and CDR2 FQDESV (reference sequence). V lost 4 bases and J lost 6, with 12 bases in between. The CDR3 bases are TGTGCCAGCAGCTCAGGGGTCTCTCCTGAAGCTTTCTTT. Protein sequence: CASSSGVSPEAFF.

A note on this clonotype: A much larger clone lies one base from this, so it may be a read error. The CDR3 does not end in the conserved phenylalanine or tryptophan, so this is likely a read error. The rearrangement links TRBV24-1 to TRBJ2-5; the match to TRBD2 covers 16 bases. CDR1 and CDR2 (germline): KGHDR, SFDVKD. The CDR3 runs 16 residues. V lost 4 bases to trimming and J lost 6 bases; unmatched junction nucleotides: 4. The CDR3 loop is CATSEGLAGGPQTQYL. The CDR3 DNA reads TGTGCCACCAGTGAGGGACTAGCGGGAGGGCCTCAGACCCAGTACCTC.

The sample holds many counts of this clonotype. This chain joins TRBV20-1 and TRBJ2-5; a weak D match, TRBD1 (6 bases). Germline lookup yields CDR1 DFQATT and CDR2 SNEGSKA (reference sequence). CDR3 size: 13 residues. Trimming shortened V by 4 bases and J by 4 bases, and 13 bases separated the two germline ends. The DNA for the CDR3 is TGCAGTGCTACCTACAGGGATCGAGAGACCCAGTACTTC. It yields the protein CSATYRDRETQYF.